These 12 T cell receptor beta chains share one sample of origin, sequenced in a study of metastatic and nonmetastatic thyroid tumors (dated by TCRdb to the early 2020s). Libraries were made using PCR. Sequencing instrument: Illumina HiSeq 4000. TCRdb reran the public reads through fastp at Q25 and MiXCR, keeping productive beta chains. Within this sample are around 14,000 clones, with 24% of them counted one time only. The ten largest clones represent approximately 8.4% of the sample. No patient had received any treatment before thyroid surgery. Sequenced sample: tumor tissue. The receptors were sampled from a female donor with papillary thyroid cancer or a benign thyroid nodule (not recorded which). Some clones in this sample may be carry-over from other donors' samples.

This clone was counted ten times or more. The V gene is TRBV29-1, the J gene TRBJ1-4, with D tentatively TRBD1 (6 bases). Trimming cost V 1 base and J 7 bases, with 10 bases left between them. The length of the CDR3 is 13 residues. In germline, CDR1 is SQVTM, CDR2 ANQGSEA. The CDR3 protein is CSVEVTGGEKLFF. DNA for the CDR3: TGCAGCGTTGAAGTGACAGGAGGTGAAAAACTGTTTTTT. The full variable domain, completed using reference TRBV29-1 and TRBJ1-4, is SAVISQKPSRDICQRGTSLTIQCQVDSQVTMMFWYRQQPGQSLTLIATANQGSEATYESGFVIDKFPISRPNLTFSTLTVSNMSPEDSSIYLCSVEVTGGEKLFFGSGTQLSVL.

In this sample, this clone is medium-sized (0.01 to 0.1%). CDR3 protein: CASSPDPGNTIYF. Written as DNA, the CDR3 is TGTGCCAGCAGTCCTGACCCTGGAAACACCATATATTTT. The chain recombines TRBV2 with TRBJ1-3, with D hard to call. Germline V gene lookup returns CDR1 SNHLY and CDR2 FYNNEI. The CDR3 sequence is 13 residues long. Trimming stripped 5 bases from V and 2 bases from J, with 7 bases between. Full variable domain (remainder filled in from reference TRBV2 and TRBJ1-3): EPEVTQTPSHQVTQMGQEVILRCVPISNHLYFYWYRQILGQKVEFLVSFYNNEISEKSEIFDDQFSVERPDGSNFTLKIRSTKLEDSAMYFCASSPDPGNTIYFGEGSWLTVV.

This chain joins TRBV20-1 and TRBJ2-1; D gene ambiguous. Trimming pared 1 base from V and 6 bases from J, leaving 10 bases between. The CDR3 runs 13 residues. CDR1 and CDR2 from the germline V gene are DFQATT and SNEGSKA (reference sequence). This CDR3 is CSARGCWANEQFF. CDR3 nucleotide sequence: TGCAGTGCTAGAGGGTGCTGGGCCAATGAGCAGTTCTTC.

This clone has a handful of counts. The V gene is TRBV6-1, the J gene TRBJ2-5; 9 bases match TRBD1. The CDR3 length is 13 residues. Germline V CDR1 and CDR2: MNHNS, SASEGT. V gave up 6 bases and J gave up 11 bases; unmatched junction bases: 10. The CDR3 DNA sequence: TGTGCCAGCAGACAGGGACAGGGAAACGTTCAGTACTTC. Protein: CASRQGQGNVQYF.

By its share, this clone is medium-sized (0.01 to 0.1%). This CDR3 is also generated by other DNA sequences in the sample. CDR3 in DNA: TGCAGTGCTATCTCAGACAGGCGGAAGATGAACACTGAAGCTTTCTTT. Translation gives CSAISDRRKMNTEAFF. The chain uses TRBV20-1 and TRBJ1-1, with D tentatively TRBD1 (6 bases). The CDR3 covers 16 residues. Trimming stripped 4 bases from V and 0 bases from J, with 18 bases between. The V gene's germline CDR1 is DFQATT and CDR2 SNEGSKA (reference sequence).

The chain employs TRBV6-1 and TRBJ1-1; D may be TRBD1 (5 bases). Per the germline V gene, CDR1 is MNHNS and CDR2 is SASEGT. V shed 3 bases and J shed 2 bases, with 10 bases lying between them. The CDR3 totals 14 residues. The chain's CDR3 is CASSDQGRNTEAFF. CDR3 nucleotides: TGTGCCAGCAGTGACCAGGGCAGAAACACTGAAGCTTTCTTT.

This rearrangement joins TRBV30 to TRBJ1-1, with 9 bases identical to TRBD1. Germline CDR1 GTSNPN, CDR2 SVGIG (reference sequence). The J segment lost 4 bases and the V segment lost 8 bases, leaving 11 bases of the junction unmatched. The CDR3 runs to 14 residues. The CDR3 is CASSLGTGSTEAFF. CDR3 nucleotides: TGTGCCAGTTCTTTGGGGACAGGGAGCACTGAAGCTTTCTTT.

This clone was observed a single time. The rearrangement uses TRBV4-3 and TRBJ1-1; D may be TRBD1 (6 bases). From germline, CDR1 is LGHNA and CDR2 YSLEER. This CDR3 region has 15 residues. Trimming took off 1 base at V and 5 bases at J, with 14 bases between the two ends. The CDR3 coding sequence is TGCGCCAGCAGCCAAGGGGGGACACCAAAAACTGAAGCTTTCTTT. As protein: CASSQGGTPKTEAFF.

The J gene is TRBJ2-7, the V gene TRBV11-2; D unresolved. Trimming shortened V by 0 bases and J by 0 bases, and 6 bases separated the two germline ends. Germline V gene sequence: CDR1 SGHAT, CDR2 FQNNGV. CDR3 length: 14 residues. The CDR3 region has the DNA TGTGCCAGCAGCTTAGACCCGAGCTCCTACGAGCAGTACTTC. As protein: CASSLDPSSYEQYF.

This chain joins TRBV9 and TRBJ1-3; 7 bases line up with TRBD1. The germline CDR1 and CDR2 sequences are SGDLS and YYNGEE. The length of the CDR3 is 16 residues. V was clipped by 6 bases and J by 0 bases; unmatched bases: 9. The CDR3 DNA is TGTGCCAGCAATATGGGACAGCCGGTCTCTGGAAACACCATATATTTT. This codes for CASNMGQPVSGNTIYF.

This clone was observed at least ten times. The J gene is TRBJ2-3, the V gene TRBV12-3 or TRBV12-4, with 9 bases aligning to TRBD1. Trimming took 6 bases from V and 2 from J; bases not matched to a gene: 6. This CDR3 has 15 amino acids. The CDR3 coding sequence is TGTGCCAGCAGGGGGAGGACAGGGGCCACAGATACGCAGTATTTT. Translated, it gives CASRGRTGATDTQYF.

This clone was seen many times. The chain carries TRBV12-3 or TRBV12-4 and TRBJ2-5; D call uncertain. This CDR3 is 13 amino acids long. V lost 5 bases and J lost 5, with 12 bases in between. This chain's CDR3 is CASSQVPFETQYF. DNA of the CDR3: TGTGCCAGCAGTCAGGTCCCCTTTGAGACCCAGTACTTC.